The subject of this entry is one T cell receptor (beta chain). TCRdb's copy holds only in-frame clones and misses some; the assay was immunoSEQ multiplex PCR. The sample lists about 150,000 clones; roughly nine tenths were seen once. In germline, CDR1 is SGHTA, CDR2 FQGTGA. This CDR3 region has 13 residues. Trimming left V 8 bases short and J 5 bases short, with 15 bases between. This specimen comes from a study of T cell responses to AZD1222 COVID-19 vaccine. This TCR was recovered from an adult who received the AZD1222 COVID-19 vaccine. The starting material was peripheral blood, obtained 28 days after the second AZD1222 dose. The chain carries TRBV7-3 and TRBJ2-5, with D possibly being TRBD1 or TRBD2 (5 bases each). CDR3 coding DNA: TGTGCCAGCGGAAAGGGGACCCGGGAGACCCAGTACTTC. Translation gives CASGKGTRETQYF.